One and the same sample provided the 23 T cell receptor beta chains below, sequenced in a study of T cells in Graves' hyperthyroidism and ophthalmopathy. Researchers amplified the TCR beta CDR3 regions from RNA transcripts. First-round RT-PCR of the TCR CDR3 relied on the HTBI primer set. TCRdb redid the calling of the multiplex PCR reads with MiXCR, one entry per CDR3 protein. The sample consists of approximately 600,000 distinct CDR3 sequences, 20% to 25% of them appearing once. Sequenced input: blood. These TCRs come from a man aged 25-45 years with Graves' ophthalmopathy.

The J gene is TRBJ1-3, the V gene TRBV12-3 or TRBV12-4; D not certain. Trimming removed 3 bases at V and 0 bases at J, with 6 bases between. CDR3 size: 14 residues. DNA for the CDR3: TGTGCCAGCAGTTTGTTCAACTCTGGAAACACCATATATTTT. This encodes CASSLFNSGNTIYF.

This clonotype showed up many times. The rearrangement uses TRBV18 and TRBJ2-7; the match to TRBD1 covers 7 bases. The V and J ends lost 4 bases and 3 bases, in that order; junction bases with no gene match: 6. From germline, CDR1 is KGHSH and CDR2 LQKENI. The CDR3 is 14 amino acids. The CDR3 bases are TGTGCCAGCTCACTTGCGGACAGGCTCTACGAGCAGTACTTC. Its translation is CASSLADRLYEQYF.

This clonotype was seen only a few times. The V and J genes are TRBV6-1 and TRBJ1-5; D uncertain. This CDR3 spans 16 amino acids. Germline lookup yields CDR1 MNHNS and CDR2 SASEGT. The germline V and J ends were trimmed by 0 bases and 6 bases, with 15 bases remaining between them. The chain's CDR3 is CASSEALRLGIQPQHF. The CDR3 nucleotides read TGTGCCAGCAGTGAAGCGCTTCGGTTGGGGATTCAGCCCCAGCATTTT.

This clonotype came up a few times. This chain links TRBV15 with TRBJ1-3; D is unresolved. The CDR3 extends over 17 amino acids. The ends were cut back, 0 bases at V and 0 bases at J, with 12 bases in the middle. Looked up from germline, CDR1 is LNHNV and CDR2 is YYDKDF (reference sequence). The CDR3 here is CATSRDRFRASGNTIYF. The CDR3 DNA reads as TGTGCCACCAGCAGAGATCGATTCCGGGCCTCTGGAAACACCATATATTTT.

The chain uses TRBV4-1 and TRBJ2-7, with 7 bases matching TRBD1. In germline, CDR1 is MGHRA, CDR2 YSYEKL. This CDR3 spans 15 amino acids. Losses at the gene ends were 5 bases for V and 0 bases for J; bases not matched to a gene: 7. The CDR3 nucleotides are TGCGCCAGCAGCGGAGCGACAGGGTACTCCTACGAGCAGTACTTC. It specifies CASSGATGYSYEQYF.

This clonotype turned up a few times. The chain joins TRBV30 to TRBJ2-3, with 9 bases aligning to TRBD2. In germline, CDR1 is GTSNPN, CDR2 SVGIG (reference sequence). The CDR3 spans 13 residues. The V gene end was trimmed by 4 bases and the J gene end by 5 bases; junction bases not matched to a gene: 4. CDR3 bases: TGTGCCTGGACTAGCGGGACGGAAGATACGCAGTATTTT. This translates into CAWTSGTEDTQYF.

The chain joins TRBV5-1 to TRBJ2-6, with 14 positions matching TRBD2. The V segment lost 4 bases and the J segment 2 bases; nucleotides outside the gene matches: 2. CDR1 and CDR2 (germline): SGHRS, YFSETQ. The CDR3 is 17 amino acids. The CDR3 nucleotides read TGCGCCAGCAGCGGACTAGCGGGAGGAGCTGGGGCCAACGTCCTGACTTTC. Its protein product is CASSGLAGGAGANVLTF.

V gene TRBV6-1 combines with J gene TRBJ1-1; the match to TRBD1 covers 7 bases. The CDR3 is made up of 15 amino acids. CDR1 and CDR2 (germline): MNHNS, SASEGT. Losses at the gene ends were 3 bases for V and 3 bases for J; bases not matched to a gene: 7. CDR3 sequence: CASSDGQVGDTEAFF. The CDR3 region has the DNA TGTGCCAGCAGTGATGGACAGGTTGGGGACACTGAAGCTTTCTTT.

The CDR3 region has the DNA TGTGCCAGCAGCCATGCGGGGACTAGCGGAAATGAGCAGTTCTTC. Protein: CASSHAGTSGNEQFF. The chain employs TRBV4-2 and TRBJ2-1, with 11 bases aligning to TRBD2. Trimming removed 3 bases from V and 7 bases from J; junction bases left unmatched: 5. This CDR3 comprises 15 residues. In germline, CDR1 is LGHNA, CDR2 YNFKEQ.

This clonotype was seen repeatedly, ten times or more. This CDR3 reads CASSLLRGRGTEAFF. The CDR3 DNA follows: TGTGCCAGCAGTTTACTCAGGGGGCGCGGGACTGAAGCTTTCTTT. J is TRBJ1-1 and V is TRBV28, with 8 bases lining up with TRBD1. In germline, CDR1 is MDHEN, CDR2 SYDVKM. V was clipped by 2 bases and J by 5 bases; unmatched bases: 7. The CDR3 covers 15 residues.

This clonotype was seen once. The CDR3 spells CASTQGTSGKNEQFF. The DNA for the CDR3 is TGTGCCAGCACCCAAGGGACTAGCGGGAAGAATGAGCAGTTCTTC. The chain recombines TRBV27 with TRBJ2-1; 13 nucleotides line up with TRBD2. V lost 7 bases, J lost 7 bases, and 7 bases stayed unmatched. CDR3 length: 15 amino acids. Germline loops: CDR1 MNHEY, CDR2 SMNVEV (reference sequence).

This clonotype was recorded a few times. The chain links TRBV5-1 to TRBJ2-7, with D possibly TRBD2 on 6 matching bases. V gave up 3 bases and J gave up 8 bases, with 15 bases separating them. Germline V gene lookup returns CDR1 SGHRS and CDR2 YFSETQ. The CDR3 sequence is 13 residues long. The chain's CDR3 is CASSSATGEKQYF. The CDR3 DNA sequence: TGCGCCAGCAGCTCCGCCACGGGGGAGAAGCAGTACTTC.

This clonotype came up many times. This chain uses TRBV3-1 with TRBJ2-7; 12 positions agree with TRBD2. V shed 1 base and J 3 bases; nucleotides not matched to a gene: 1. The CDR3 loop spans 15 amino acids. From germline, CDR1 is LGHDT and CDR2 YNNKEL (reference sequence). The CDR3 nucleotides read TGTGCCAGCAGCCAAGGACTAGCGGGAGACTACGAGCAGTACTTC. The encoded protein is CASSQGLAGDYEQYF.

The table lists this clonotype with many counts. The gene calls are TRBV5-1 and TRBJ2-7; D gene ambiguous. Per germline, CDR1 SGHRS and CDR2 YFSETQ. The V gene lost 0 bases and the J gene lost 3 bases, with 10 bases spanning the gap. The CDR3 is 14 residues long. As DNA, the CDR3 is TGCGCCAGCAGCTTGGTCGAAAACCTCTACGAGCAGTACTTC. It codes for CASSLVENLYEQYF.

The chain is built from TRBV20-1 and TRBJ2-3, with 12 bases aligning to TRBD2. The CDR3 extends over 18 amino acids. The J segment lost 4 bases and the V segment lost 5 bases, leaving 16 bases of the junction unmatched. From germline, CDR1 is DFQATT and CDR2 SNEGSKA (reference sequence). As DNA, the CDR3 is TGCAGTGCTCAGACGCTAGCGGGAGGGCCGTTTAAGGCAGATACGCAGTATTTT. It specifies CSAQTLAGGPFKADTQYF.

This clonotype has ten or more counts. The V call is TRBV6-2 or TRBV6-3, the J call TRBJ1-2, with TRBD1 as a possible D gene (5 bases). V lost 0 bases to trimming and J lost 2 bases, with 10 bases between them. Germline V gene data show CDR1 as MNHEY and CDR2 as SVGEGT. The CDR3 has 15 amino acids. CDR3 nucleotide sequence: TGTGCCAGCAGTTACTCGACGGGACCGAACTATGGCTACACCTTC. It encodes CASSYSTGPNYGYTF.

The chain joins TRBV2 to TRBJ1-5; TRBD1 is a possible D gene (5 bases). Looked up from germline, CDR1 is SNHLY and CDR2 is FYNNEI. The CDR3 totals 15 residues. V was pared by 4 bases and J by 2 bases, with 12 bases between. CDR3 in amino acids: CASSVGGAGNQPQHF. The CDR3 bases are TGTGCCAGCAGTGTGGGAGGGGCTGGCAATCAGCCCCAGCATTTT.

The chain recombines TRBV12-3 or TRBV12-4 with TRBJ2-7; TRBD2 matches at 12 bases. The CDR3 totals 17 residues. J lost 1 base, V lost 5 bases, and 9 bases had no gene match. The CDR3 loop reads CASSPGTSGFKSYEQYF. The DNA of the CDR3 is TGTGCCAGCAGTCCTGGGACTAGCGGGTTTAAGTCCTACGAGCAGTACTTC.

CDR3 sequence: CSATNRGDQPQHF. The CDR3 DNA reads as TGCAGTGCTACAAACAGGGGGGATCAGCCCCAGCATTTT. The chain recombines TRBV20-1 with TRBJ1-5; TRBD1 matches at 8 bases. Germline CDR1 DFQATT, CDR2 SNEGSKA (reference sequence). The CDR3 sequence is 13 residues long. V dropped 4 bases and J dropped 5; count of bases not matched to a gene: 4.

The V gene is TRBV28, the J gene TRBJ2-1; D perhaps matches TRBD2 (5 bases). The CDR3 spans 16 residues. Trimming stripped 3 bases from V and 4 bases from J, with 16 bases between. Germline lookup yields CDR1 MDHEN and CDR2 SYDVKM. DNA for the CDR3: TGTGCCAGCAGTTTCTTGCAGGCCGGGGAGTACAATGAGCAGTTCTTC. Protein: CASSFLQAGEYNEQFF.

The chain has TRBV3-1 and TRBJ2-3; D call uncertain. V was trimmed by 1 base and J by 5 bases, leaving 4 bases between them. This CDR3 has 12 amino acids. Germline V lookup: CDR1 LGHDT, CDR2 YNNKEL (reference sequence). The CDR3 spells CASSQGKDTQYF. The CDR3 DNA reads as TGTGCCAGCAGCCAAGGAAAAGATACGCAGTATTTT.

As concerns this clonotype: Since a much larger clone is just one base distant, this may be a read error. The genes are TRBV30 and TRBJ2-2; D is unresolved. Trimming cost V 1 base and J 4 bases, with 4 bases left between them. The CDR3 covers 12 residues. Per germline, CDR1 GTSNPN and CDR2 SVGIG (reference sequence). Here the CDR3 DNA reads TGTGCCTGGAGTGCCAGCACCGGGGAGCTGTTTTTT. Its protein is CAWSASTGELFF.

The V call is TRBV7-8, the J call TRBJ2-7; 7 bases match TRBD1. Germline lookup yields CDR1 SGHVS and CDR2 FQNEAQ. The CDR3 contains 19 residues. J was trimmed by 0 bases and V by 8 bases; bases with no gene match: 22. The DNA of the CDR3 is TGTGCCAGCTTACCGTCCTGGGTTCGTACCAGGGGGAACTCCTACGAGCAGTACTTC. It specifies CASLPSWVRTRGNSYEQYF.